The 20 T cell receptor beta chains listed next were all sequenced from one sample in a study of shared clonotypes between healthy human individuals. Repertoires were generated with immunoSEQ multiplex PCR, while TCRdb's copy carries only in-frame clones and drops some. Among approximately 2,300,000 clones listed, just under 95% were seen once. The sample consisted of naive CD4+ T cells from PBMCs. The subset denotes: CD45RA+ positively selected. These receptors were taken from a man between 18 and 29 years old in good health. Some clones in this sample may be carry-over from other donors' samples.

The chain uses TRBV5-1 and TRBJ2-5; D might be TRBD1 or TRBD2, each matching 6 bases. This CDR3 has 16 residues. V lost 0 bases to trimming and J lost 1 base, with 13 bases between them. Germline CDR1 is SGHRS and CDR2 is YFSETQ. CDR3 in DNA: TGCGCCAGCAGCTTGGTCGGGGGCATCCTCCAAGAGACCCAGTACTTC. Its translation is CASSLVGGILQETQYF.

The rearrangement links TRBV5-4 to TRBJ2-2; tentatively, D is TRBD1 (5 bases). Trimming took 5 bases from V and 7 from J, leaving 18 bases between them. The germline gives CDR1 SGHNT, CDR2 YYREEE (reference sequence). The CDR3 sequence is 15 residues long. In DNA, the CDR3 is TGTGCCAGCAGGCAGGGTAACGCTCGGGTCGGGGAGCTGTTTTTT. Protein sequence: CASRQGNARVGELFF.

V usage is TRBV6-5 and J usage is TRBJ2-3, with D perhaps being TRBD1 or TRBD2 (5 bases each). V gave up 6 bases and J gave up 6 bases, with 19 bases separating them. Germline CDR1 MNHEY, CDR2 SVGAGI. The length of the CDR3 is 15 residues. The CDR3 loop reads CASSSGPPISDTQYF. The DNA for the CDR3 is TGTGCCAGCAGCTCGGGACCACCGATCTCCGATACGCAGTATTTT.

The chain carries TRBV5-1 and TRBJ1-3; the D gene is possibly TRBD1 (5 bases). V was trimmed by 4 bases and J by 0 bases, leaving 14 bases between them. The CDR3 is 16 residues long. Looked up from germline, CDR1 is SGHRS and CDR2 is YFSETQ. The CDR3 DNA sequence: TGCGCCAGCAGCAGAGAAGCACAGGTCTCTGGAAACACCATATATTTT. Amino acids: CASSREAQVSGNTIYF.

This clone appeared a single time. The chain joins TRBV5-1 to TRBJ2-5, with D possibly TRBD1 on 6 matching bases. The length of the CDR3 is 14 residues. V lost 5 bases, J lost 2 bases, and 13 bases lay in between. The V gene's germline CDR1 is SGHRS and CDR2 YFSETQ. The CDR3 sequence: CASRMGAQQETQYF. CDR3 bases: TGCGCCAGCAGAATGGGGGCGCAGCAAGAGACCCAGTACTTC.

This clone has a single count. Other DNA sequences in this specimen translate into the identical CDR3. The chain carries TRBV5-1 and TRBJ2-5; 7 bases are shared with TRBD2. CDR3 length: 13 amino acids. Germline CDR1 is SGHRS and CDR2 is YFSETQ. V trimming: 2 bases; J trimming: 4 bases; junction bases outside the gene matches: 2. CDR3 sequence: CASSLAGIETQYF. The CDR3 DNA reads TGCGCCAGCAGCTTAGCGGGAATAGAGACCCAGTACTTC. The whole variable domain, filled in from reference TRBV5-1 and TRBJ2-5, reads KAGVTQTPRYLIKTRGQQVTLSCSPISGHRSVSWYQQTPGQGLQFLFEYFSETQRNKGNFPGRFSGRQFSNSRSEMNVSTLELGDSALYLCASSLAGIETQYFGPGTRLLVL.

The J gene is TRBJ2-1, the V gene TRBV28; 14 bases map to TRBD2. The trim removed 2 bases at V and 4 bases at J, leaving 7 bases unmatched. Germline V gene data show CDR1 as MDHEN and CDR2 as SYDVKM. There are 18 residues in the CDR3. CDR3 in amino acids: CASSLPPRTSGRYNEQFF. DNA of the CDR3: TGTGCCAGCAGTTTACCCCCCCGGACTAGCGGGAGGTACAATGAGCAGTTCTTC.

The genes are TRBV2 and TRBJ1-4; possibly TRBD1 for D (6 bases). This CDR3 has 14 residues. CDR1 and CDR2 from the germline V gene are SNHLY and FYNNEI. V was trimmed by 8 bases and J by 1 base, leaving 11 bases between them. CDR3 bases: TGTGCCAGCGGATTGGACAGAACTAATGAAAAACTGTTTTTT. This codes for CASGLDRTNEKLFF.

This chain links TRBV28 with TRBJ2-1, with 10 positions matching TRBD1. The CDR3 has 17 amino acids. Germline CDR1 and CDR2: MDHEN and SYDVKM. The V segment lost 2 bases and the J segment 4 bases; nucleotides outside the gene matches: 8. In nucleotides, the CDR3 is TGTGCCAGCAGTTTACTTCATGGGACAGGGGTATACAATGAGCAGTTCTTC. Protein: CASSLLHGTGVYNEQFF.

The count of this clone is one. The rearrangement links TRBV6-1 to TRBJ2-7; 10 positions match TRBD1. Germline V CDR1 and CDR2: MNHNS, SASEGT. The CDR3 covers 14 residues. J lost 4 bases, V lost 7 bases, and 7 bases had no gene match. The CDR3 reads CASNPRDRGYEQYF. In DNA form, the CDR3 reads TGTGCCAGCAATCCAAGGGACAGGGGATACGAGCAGTACTTC.

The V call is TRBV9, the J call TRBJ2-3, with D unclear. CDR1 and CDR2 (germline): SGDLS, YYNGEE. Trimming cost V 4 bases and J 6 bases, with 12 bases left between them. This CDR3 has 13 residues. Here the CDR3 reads CASSTGPDDTQYF. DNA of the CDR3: TGTGCCAGCAGCACCGGACCTGATGATACGCAGTATTTT.

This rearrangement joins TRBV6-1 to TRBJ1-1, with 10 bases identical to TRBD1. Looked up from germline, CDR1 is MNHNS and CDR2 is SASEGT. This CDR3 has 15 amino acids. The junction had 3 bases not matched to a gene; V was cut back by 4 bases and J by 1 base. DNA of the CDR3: TGTGCCAGCAGTGTGACAGGGGGCGCGAACACTGAAGCTTTCTTT. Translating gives CASSVTGGANTEAFF.

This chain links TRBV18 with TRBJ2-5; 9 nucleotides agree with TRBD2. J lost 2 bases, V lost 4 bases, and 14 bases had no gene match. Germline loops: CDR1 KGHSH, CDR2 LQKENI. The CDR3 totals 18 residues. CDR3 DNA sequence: TGTGCCAGCTCACGTCGAGCGGGAGGAGAATGGGGTCAAGAGACCCAGTACTTC. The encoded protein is CASSRRAGGEWGQETQYF.

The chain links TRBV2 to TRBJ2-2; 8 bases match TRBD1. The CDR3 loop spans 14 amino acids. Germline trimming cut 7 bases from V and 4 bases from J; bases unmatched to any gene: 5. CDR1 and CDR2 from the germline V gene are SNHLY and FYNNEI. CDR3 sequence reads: CASKDRVGTGELFF. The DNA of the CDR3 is TGTGCCAGCAAGGACAGGGTCGGCACCGGGGAGCTGTTTTTT.

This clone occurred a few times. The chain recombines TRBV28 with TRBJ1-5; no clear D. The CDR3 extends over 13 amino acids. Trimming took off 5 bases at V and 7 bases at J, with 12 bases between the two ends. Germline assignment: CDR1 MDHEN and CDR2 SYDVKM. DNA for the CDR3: TGTGCCAGCAGTGAGATGCAGTGGCAGCCCCAGCATTTT. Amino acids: CASSEMQWQPQHF.

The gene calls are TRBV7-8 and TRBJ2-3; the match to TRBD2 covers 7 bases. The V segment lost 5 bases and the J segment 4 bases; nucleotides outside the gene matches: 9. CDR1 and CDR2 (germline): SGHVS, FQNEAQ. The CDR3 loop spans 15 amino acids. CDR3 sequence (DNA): TGTGCCAGCAGCCGGGGGATCAGCGGGGCAGATACGCAGTATTTT. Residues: CASSRGISGADTQYF.

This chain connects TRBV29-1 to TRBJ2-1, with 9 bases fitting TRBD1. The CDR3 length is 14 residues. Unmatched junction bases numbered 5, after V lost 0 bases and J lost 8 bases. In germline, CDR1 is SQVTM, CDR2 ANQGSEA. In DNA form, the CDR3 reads TGCAGCGTTGAAGAGGGGACAGGGTCCGATGAGCAGTTCTTC. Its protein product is CSVEEGTGSDEQFF.

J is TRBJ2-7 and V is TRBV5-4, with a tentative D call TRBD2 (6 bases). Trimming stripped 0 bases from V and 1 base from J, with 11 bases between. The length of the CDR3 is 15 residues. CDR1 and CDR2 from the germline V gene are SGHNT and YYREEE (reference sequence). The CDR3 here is CASSLGRLVSYEQYF. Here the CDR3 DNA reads TGTGCCAGCAGCTTGGGCCGACTAGTTTCCTACGAGCAGTACTTC.

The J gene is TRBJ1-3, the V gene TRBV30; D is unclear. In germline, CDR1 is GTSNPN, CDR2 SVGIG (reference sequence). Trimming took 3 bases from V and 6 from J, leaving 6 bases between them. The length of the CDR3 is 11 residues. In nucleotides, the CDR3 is TGTGCCTGGAGCCCGCTAAACACCATATATTTT. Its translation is CAWSPLNTIYF.

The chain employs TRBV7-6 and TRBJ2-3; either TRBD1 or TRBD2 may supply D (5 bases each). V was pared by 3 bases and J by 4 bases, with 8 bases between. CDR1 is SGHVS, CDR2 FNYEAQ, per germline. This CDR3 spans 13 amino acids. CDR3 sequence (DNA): TGTGCCAGCAGCTTTACGGGGCCAGATACGCAGTATTTT. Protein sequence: CASSFTGPDTQYF.